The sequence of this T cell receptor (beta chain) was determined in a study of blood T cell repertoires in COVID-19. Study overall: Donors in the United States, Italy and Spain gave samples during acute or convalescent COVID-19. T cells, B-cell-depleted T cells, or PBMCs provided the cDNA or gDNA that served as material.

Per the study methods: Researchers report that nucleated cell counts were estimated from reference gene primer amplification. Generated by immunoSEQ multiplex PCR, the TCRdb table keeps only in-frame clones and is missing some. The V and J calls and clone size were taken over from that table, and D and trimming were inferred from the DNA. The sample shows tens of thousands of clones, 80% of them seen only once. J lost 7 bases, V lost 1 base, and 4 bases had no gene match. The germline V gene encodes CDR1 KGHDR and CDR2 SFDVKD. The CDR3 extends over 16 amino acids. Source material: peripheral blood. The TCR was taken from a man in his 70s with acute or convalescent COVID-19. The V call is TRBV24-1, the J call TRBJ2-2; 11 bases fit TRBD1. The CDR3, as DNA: TGTGCCACCAGTGATTTAGGACAGGGGGCAGGCGGGGAGCTGTTTTTT. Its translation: CATSDLGQGAGGELFF.